Each of the 28 T cell receptor beta chains below was sequenced from the same sample in a study of beta chain features in type 1 diabetes. The investigators reverse transcribed all of the isolated RNA, so they sequenced expressed TCRB transcripts. The assay was immunoSEQ multiplex PCR, and TCRdb's table has in-frame clones only and misses some. The table includes approximately 140,000 clones, 6% to 7.5% detected once. The specimen sequenced was central memory CD4+ T cells from blood. The receptors originated from a woman younger than 45 in good health.

There are a few counts of this clone. The chain joins TRBV28 to TRBJ2-2; 10 nucleotides line up with TRBD1. The V segment lost 6 bases and the J segment 5 bases; nucleotides outside the gene matches: 6. CDR1 is MDHEN and CDR2 is SYDVKM in the germline V gene. The CDR3 totals 15 residues. The CDR3 region is CASRHDRGRTGELFF. CDR3 nucleotides: TGTGCCAGCAGACATGACAGGGGGCGAACCGGGGAGCTGTTTTTT.

This clone has only a few counts. The chain employs TRBV19 and TRBJ2-7, with a possible D match to TRBD1 (6 bases). This CDR3 is 12 amino acids long. V lost 5 bases and J lost 6, with 11 bases in between. Looked up from germline, CDR1 is LNHDA and CDR2 is SQIVND (reference sequence). CDR3 DNA sequence: TGTGCCAGTAGTCCACAGGGTGGCGAGCAGTACTTC. Translation: CASSPQGGEQYF.

This clone occurred a few times. V usage is TRBV5-1 and J usage is TRBJ2-3, with 8 bases matching TRBD2. The germline V gene encodes CDR1 SGHRS and CDR2 YFSETQ. The CDR3 contains 16 residues. V dropped 2 bases and J dropped 5; count of bases not matched to a gene: 10. The CDR3 DNA follows: TGCGCCAGCAGCTTAGCCGGGAGGGCCGGGGTAGATACGCAGTATTTT. Amino acids: CASSLAGRAGVDTQYF.

This clone was counted between two and nine times. V usage is TRBV5-1 and J usage is TRBJ2-1, with TRBD1 as a possible D gene (6 bases). The CDR3 has 15 amino acids. Germline CDR1 SGHRS, CDR2 YFSETQ. The V and J ends lost 0 bases and 4 bases respectively, with 11 bases between them. The CDR3 DNA sequence: TGCGCCAGCAGCTTGGGGGACATAATATACAATGAGCAGTTCTTC. Its protein is CASSLGDIIYNEQFF.

This clone was recorded a few times. This chain joins TRBV19 and TRBJ2-5; 10 nucleotides align to TRBD1. V dropped 5 bases and J dropped 5; count of bases not matched to a gene: 5. The length of the CDR3 is 14 residues. CDR1 LNHDA and CDR2 SQIVND come from the germline V gene (reference sequence). CDR3 sequence (DNA): TGTGCCAGTAGTCCCGGGACAGGGGTGGAGACCCAGTACTTC. It is translated as CASSPGTGVETQYF.

V usage is TRBV14 and J usage is TRBJ1-5; 7 bases align to TRBD1. This CDR3 contains 13 residues. Losses at the gene ends were 4 bases for V and 5 bases for J; bases not matched to a gene: 2. Germline V lookup: CDR1 SGHDN, CDR2 FVKESK. This chain's CDR3 is CASSRTGDQPQHF. In DNA, the CDR3 is TGTGCCAGCAGCCGGACAGGAGATCAGCCCCAGCATTTT.

This clone was found many times. This chain connects TRBV19 to TRBJ2-1; 10 nucleotides line up with TRBD2. The CDR3 runs 15 residues. Trimming cost V 4 bases and J 6 bases; bases outside gene matches: 6. Germline V lookup: CDR1 LNHDA, CDR2 SQIVND (reference sequence). DNA of the CDR3: TGTGCCAGTAGTAGATCTAGCGGGAGAGTCAATGAGCAGTTCTTC. Its protein product is CASSRSSGRVNEQFF.

There are a few counts of this clone. This sequence joins TRBV19 and TRBJ2-4, with a tentative D call TRBD1 (6 bases). The V gene's germline CDR1 is LNHDA and CDR2 SQIVND (reference sequence). This CDR3 spans 15 amino acids. V lost 7 bases and J 5 bases, leaving 18 bases between the germline ends. The CDR3 loop is CASIGRGSPENIQYF. CDR3 nucleotide sequence: TGTGCCAGTATTGGCAGGGGAAGTCCGGAAAACATTCAGTACTTC.

This clone appeared a few times. V usage is TRBV5-8 and J usage is TRBJ2-1; D is perhaps TRBD2 (6 bases). The CDR3 length is 15 residues. With 0 bases removed from V and 1 base from J, the gap between germline ends came to 8 bases. Germline CDR1 SGHTS, CDR2 YDEGEE. The CDR3 reads CASSLGGRSYNEQFF. CDR3 in DNA: TGTGCCAGCAGCTTGGGAGGGAGGTCCTACAATGAGCAGTTCTTC.

This clone was seen more than once but under ten times. The chain recombines TRBV5-1 with TRBJ1-5; D perhaps matches TRBD1 (5 bases). The CDR3 is 15 residues long. Germline CDR1 and CDR2: SGHRS and YFSETQ. V lost 4 bases, J lost 4 bases, and 15 bases lay in between. The CDR3 loop is CASSPDAGGNQPQHF. The CDR3 bases are TGCGCCAGCAGCCCCGATGCCGGGGGTAATCAGCCCCAGCATTTT.

The chain joins TRBV27 to TRBJ1-2; tentatively, D is TRBD1 (5 bases). V lost 6 bases, J lost 2 bases, and 13 bases lay in between. Germline V gene lookup returns CDR1 MNHEY and CDR2 SMNVEV (reference sequence). CDR3 size: 14 residues. CDR3 amino acids: CASRQRGTNYGYTF. CDR3 bases: TGTGCCAGCAGGCAAAGGGGCACAAACTATGGCTACACCTTC.

A few counts support this clone. The chain has TRBV7-2 and TRBJ2-3; no definite D call. The CDR3 extends over 14 amino acids. Trimming left V 5 bases short and J 2 bases short, with 11 bases between. CDR1 and CDR2 (germline): SGHTA, FQGNSA. The DNA for the CDR3 is TGTGCCAGCAGCCGCGACTTCTACACAGATACGCAGTATTTT. This sequence encodes CASSRDFYTDTQYF.

J is TRBJ2-1 and V is TRBV9; 7 positions match TRBD1. V dropped 3 bases and J dropped 2; count of bases not matched to a gene: 2. This CDR3 has 14 residues. Germline loops: CDR1 SGDLS, CDR2 YYNGEE. This CDR3 reads CASSAGTAYNEQFF. The DNA for the CDR3 is TGTGCCAGCAGCGCCGGGACAGCCTACAATGAGCAGTTCTTC.

The genes are TRBV5-1 and TRBJ2-1; 8 bases line up with TRBD2. Germline V CDR1 and CDR2: SGHRS, YFSETQ. The CDR3 covers 16 residues. Trimming at V came to 4 bases and at J to 0 bases, leaving 6 bases not matched to a gene. The CDR3 nucleotides are TGCGCCAGCAGCCCAGGGACTAGTCTCTCCTACAATGAGCAGTTCTTC. Amino acid sequence: CASSPGTSLSYNEQFF.

This clone was counted at least ten times. This chain uses TRBV9 with TRBJ2-1, with D perhaps TRBD1 (6 bases). The germline V and J ends were trimmed by 0 bases and 8 bases, with 15 bases remaining between them. The CDR3 has 15 amino acids. The germline gives CDR1 SGDLS, CDR2 YYNGEE. The CDR3 spells CASSVDGGGIDEQFF. The CDR3 DNA reads TGTGCCAGCAGCGTAGATGGGGGCGGAATCGATGAGCAGTTCTTC.

V is TRBV19 and J is TRBJ2-1; D gene uncertain. The CDR3 has 13 residues. Germline V gene sequence: CDR1 LNHDA, CDR2 SQIVND (reference sequence). V was clipped by 5 bases and J by 6 bases, with 11 bases between them. The CDR3 DNA reads as TGTGCCAGTAGTGACCGGGTCCTCAATGAGCAGTTCTTC. As protein: CASSDRVLNEQFF.

This rearrangement joins TRBV6-4 to TRBJ1-1; D possibly corresponds to TRBD1 (5 bases). Germline lookup yields CDR1 MRHNA and CDR2 SNTAGT. The CDR3 is made up of 14 amino acids. Trimming cost V 4 bases and J 1 base, with 10 bases left between them. This CDR3 is CASSAPQGNTEAFF. The CDR3 nucleotides are TGTGCCAGCAGTGCCCCGCAGGGGAACACTGAAGCTTTCTTT.

The rearrangement joins TRBV19 to TRBJ2-1; 7 bases line up with TRBD1. The J segment lost 8 bases and the V segment lost 3 bases, leaving 10 bases of the junction unmatched. Germline V gene data show CDR1 as LNHDA and CDR2 as SQIVND (reference sequence). The CDR3 is 15 amino acids. CDR3 in DNA: TGTGCCAGTAGTATTCGAGAGACAGGGAACCATGAGCAGTTCTTC. Protein product: CASSIRETGNHEQFF. Based on the CDR3 plus reference TRBV19 and TRBJ2-1, the full variable domain is DGGITQSPKYLFRKEGQNVTLSCEQNLNHDAMYWYRQDPGQGLRLIYYSQIVNDFQKGDIAEGYSVSREKKESFPLTVTSAQKNPTAFYLCASSIRETGNHEQFFGPGTRLTVL.

The chain has TRBV30 and TRBJ1-5; 7 nucleotides match TRBD1. Germline V lookup: CDR1 GTSNPN, CDR2 SVGIG (reference sequence). V was pared by 2 bases and J by 6 bases, with 7 bases of the junction left unmatched. The CDR3 loop spans 14 amino acids. The CDR3 nucleotides read TGTGCCTGGAGTAAGCTACAGGGGACTCAGCCCCAGCATTTT. Amino acids: CAWSKLQGTQPQHF. The whole variable domain, remainder taken from reference TRBV30 and TRBJ1-5, is SQTIHQWPATLVQPVGSPLSLECTVEGTSNPNLYWYRQAAGRGLQLLFYSVGIGQISSEVPQNLSASRPQDRQFILSSKKLLLSDSGFYLCAWSKLQGTQPQHFGDGTRLSIL.

This clone was seen a handful of times. This sequence joins TRBV7-3 and TRBJ2-1; TRBD2 is a possible D gene (7 bases). Looked up from germline, CDR1 is SGHTA and CDR2 is FQGTGA. The CDR3 has 14 residues. The ends were cut back, 2 bases at V and 10 bases at J, with 15 bases in the middle. CDR3 sequence: CASSLGGAHKEQFF. Written as DNA, the CDR3 is TGTGCCAGCAGCTTAGGGGGGGCCCATAAGGAGCAGTTCTTC.

There are a few counts of this clone. This rearrangement joins TRBV2 to TRBJ1-4; D gene ambiguous. Germline V gene lookup returns CDR1 SNHLY and CDR2 FYNNEI. CDR3 length: 15 amino acids. The V end was cut by 1 base, the J end by 7 bases, with 13 bases between. DNA of the CDR3: TGTGCCAGCAGTGAAGGGCCCGCTGGGCGTGAAAAACTGTTTTTT. Protein sequence: CASSEGPAGREKLFF.

This chain uses TRBV7-2 with TRBJ1-2; 10 positions match TRBD1. CDR1 is SGHTA, CDR2 FQGNSA, per germline. The CDR3 has 17 residues. V gave up 4 bases and J gave up 5 bases; unmatched junction bases: 13. The CDR3 loop is CASSSPGDRGGGYGYTF. For the CDR3, the DNA is TGTGCCAGCAGCTCCCCCGGGGACAGGGGAGGAGGGTATGGCTACACCTTC.

Concerning this clone itself: Other DNA variants within this sample encode the same CDR3. The rearrangement links TRBV14 to TRBJ2-5, with 8 bases aligning to TRBD1. Germline CDR1 and CDR2: SGHDN and FVKESK. The CDR3 runs 14 residues. J gave up 2 bases and V 2 bases, and 1 base lay outside the gene matches. DNA of the CDR3: TGTGCCAGCAGCCAAAACAGGGGGCAAGAGACCCAGTACTTC. As protein: CASSQNRGQETQYF.

This clone was counted a few times. V is TRBV4-3 and J is TRBJ2-7, with 9 bases that match TRBD1. The CDR3 sequence is 15 residues long. Germline CDR1 LGHNA, CDR2 YSLEER. V dropped 3 bases and J dropped 3; count of bases not matched to a gene: 6. As DNA, the CDR3 is TGCGCCAGCAGCCAGGGGGGACAGGGAGACTACGAGCAGTACTTC. It is translated as CASSQGGQGDYEQYF.

This clone has just a few counts. The rearrangement uses TRBV7-8 and TRBJ2-7, with 7 nucleotides matching TRBD1. CDR3 length: 13 amino acids. Trimming at V came to 5 bases and at J to 12 bases, leaving 13 bases not matched to a gene. From germline, CDR1 is SGHVS and CDR2 FQNEAQ. The CDR3 region has the DNA TGTGCCAGCAGCACCGACAGGGAAAGCGTCCCGTACTTC. This translates into CASSTDRESVPYF.

J is TRBJ1-1 and V is TRBV18; D uncertain. The CDR3 is 13 residues long. Germline assignment: CDR1 KGHSH and CDR2 LQKENI. Trimming pared 6 bases from V and 1 base from J, leaving 9 bases between. CDR3 protein: CASSDLGNTEAFF. The CDR3 DNA follows: TGTGCCAGCTCCGACCTAGGGAACACTGAAGCTTTCTTT.

This clone was seen only a few times. J is TRBJ1-5 and V is TRBV7-6; 7 bases line up with TRBD1. V lost 1 base and J lost 6; bases outside the gene matches: 6. Germline CDR1 and CDR2: SGHVS and FNYEAQ. CDR3 length: 15 amino acids. The CDR3 DNA is TGTGCCAGCAGCTTAGGAGGTACAGGGGCTCAGCCCCAGCATTTT. Translated, it gives CASSLGGTGAQPQHF. Together with reference TRBV7-6 and TRBJ1-5, the CDR3 gives the full variable domain: GAGVSQSPRYKVTKRGQDVALRCDPISGHVSLYWYRQALGQGPEFLTYFNYEAQQDKSGLPNDRFSAERPEGSISTLTIQRTEQRDSAMYRCASSLGGTGAQPQHFGDGTRLSIL.

This clone was counted only a few times. This rearrangement joins TRBV7-2 to TRBJ2-1; D may be TRBD2 (5 bases). Between the trimmed V and J ends, which lost 4 bases and 10 bases, there was a span of 11 bases. The germline V gene has CDR1 SGHTA and CDR2 FQGNSA. This CDR3 is built from 12 residues. The CDR3 protein is CASSSYRGEQFF. The CDR3 DNA sequence: TGTGCCAGCAGCTCATATAGAGGGGAGCAGTTCTTC.